The present entry profiles one T cell receptor beta chain with its context. CD45RO negativity and positive selection for CCR7 defined naive CD8 cells, a population that excluded terminally differentiated effector memory CD45RA+ cells. The V segment lost 4 bases and the J segment 4 bases; nucleotides outside the gene matches: 15. There are 21 residues in the CDR3. Germline lookup yields CDR1 SGHVS and CDR2 FQNEAQ. This record comes from a study of shared clonotypes between healthy human individuals. Assay: immunoSEQ multiplex PCR; the TCRdb copy retains only in-frame clones and omits some. This table has about 820,000 clones, approximately 92% appearing once.

The chain uses TRBV7-8 and TRBJ2-2, with 16 positions matching TRBD2. The TCR was taken from a young man in good health. The sequenced sample was naive CD8+ T cells sorted from blood. DNA for the CDR3: TGTGCCAGCAGCTCCCCCACCCCGGGACTAGCGGGAGGGCCGGGCACCGGGGAGCTGTTTTTT. This sequence encodes CASSSPTPGLAGGPGTGELFF.